This paragraph covers one T cell receptor (beta chain) sequence. The sample comes from a study of blood T cell repertoires in COVID-19. Whole-study context: Researchers got acute and convalescent COVID-19 samples from the United States, Italy and Spain. The analysed material was cDNA or gDNA that came from T cells, B-cell-depleted T cells, or PBMCs.

CDR1 is MNHEY and CDR2 is SVGAGI in the germline V gene. V was clipped by 0 bases and J by 3 bases, with 11 bases between them. The CDR3 contains 15 residues. Original data processing: The assay estimated nucleated cells by amplifying reference gene primers. TCRdb's table, derived via immunoSEQ multiplex PCR, lists solely in-frame clones and lacks some. V and J calls and clone size are copied from that table; D and trimming were computed from the DNA. The sample records approximately 470,000 clones, 70% to 90% being singletons. The sample comprised peripheral blood. The sequence came from a human donor in a cohort sampled during active COVID-19. The genes are TRBV6-5 and TRBJ1-1; tentative D call: TRBD1 (6 bases). CDR3: CASSYSTYRDTEAFF. CDR3 in DNA: TGTGCCAGCAGTTACTCGACCTACAGGGACACTGAAGCTTTCTTT.